A selection of T cell receptor beta chains follows, all from one sample in a study of neurological immune-mediated disorders. TCRdb itself ran the 5' RACE reads through MiXCR, one entry per CDR3 protein. Among more than 35,000 distinct CDR3 sequences, 10% were seen once, and the ten largest hold roughly 6.6%. The sample consisted of PBMCs. These receptors were obtained from a woman aged 30 to 39 with HTLV-1-associated myelopathy (HAM/TSP). CDR3s include the opening cysteine and the closing phenylalanine or tryptophan. D genes are given only for firm matches. Size is omitted from some rows. Given values are once, few, many or a class for expanded clones.

TRBJ2-1	TRBV7-9	many	TRBD2	TGTGCCAGCCAGAGTATTAGCGGGGGGTACAATGAGCAGTTCTTC	CASQSISGGYNEQFF
TRBJ1-2	TRBV12-3/TRBV12-4	many	NA	TGTGCCAGCAGTTTGGGTGGACTCTATGGCTACACCTTC	CASSLGGLYGYTF
TRBJ1-1	TRBV5-1	many	TRBD1	TGCGCCAGCAGCAAAGACAGGGGTGGCACTGAAGCTTTCTTT	CASSKDRGGTEAFF
TRBJ1-6	TRBV7-9	many	NA	TGTGCCAGCAGAGCAAGCTCCTATAATTCACCCCTCCACTTT	CASRASSYNSPLHF
TRBJ1-2	TRBV7-2	NA	NA	TGTTCCAGCAGCCAAGCCGGGGCAGGAGGAGGCTACACCTTC	CSSSQAGAGGGYTF
TRBJ1-5	TRBV30	NA	NA	TGTGCCTCTGGCGCCAATCAGCCCCAGCATTTT	CASGANQPQHF
TRBJ1-1	TRBV3-1	NA	NA	TGTGCCAGCGTAGTAGTCGCAAACACTGAAGCTTTCTTT	CASVVVANTEAFF
TRBJ2-1	TRBV5-1	many	TRBD2	TGCGCCAGCAGCACCCTAGCGGGGGTTTACAATGAGCAGTTCTTC	CASSTLAGVYNEQFF
TRBJ1-5	TRBV20-1	many	NA	TGCAGTGCTAGGAGTAGACAGAACCACAATCAGCCCCAGCATTTT	CSARSRQNHNQPQHF
TRBJ2-1	TRBV27	many	TRBD2	TGTGCCAGCAGTTGGGCGGGGGGGGAAATCAATGAGCAGTTCTTC	CASSWAGGEINEQFF
TRBJ2-1	TRBV5-5	many	TRBD2	TGTGCCAGCAGCTTGGTTACTAGCGGGGTAAGAGGCTCCTACAATGAGCAGTTCTTC	CASSLVTSGVRGSYNEQFF
TRBJ1-6	TRBV20-1	many	NA	TGCAGTGCACAATCAGGGAATTCACCCCTCCACTTT	CSAQSGNSPLHF
TRBJ1-1	TRBV18	many	TRBD1	TGTGCCAGCTCGGAGTTACAGGGGGGTAGCACTGAAGCTTTCTTT	CASSELQGGSTEAFF
TRBJ2-6	TRBV12-3/TRBV12-4	many	NA	TGTGCCAGCAGCCGGGACATTCAGGCCAACGTCCTGACTTTC	CASSRDIQANVLTF
TRBJ1-1	TRBV5-1	NA	TRBD1	TGCGCCAGCAGCTTGGAGGGACAGAACCCTGAAGCTTTCTTT	CASSLEGQNPEAFF
TRBJ1-2	TRBV6-6	many	NA	TGTGCCAGCAGTCAGGAATTGCGGATGAAGACTAACTATGGCTACACCTTC	CASSQELRMKTNYGYTF
TRBJ2-1	TRBV24-1	many	TRBD1	TGTGCCACCAGTGCCGCCGGGACAGATTACTACAATGAGCAGTTCTTC	CATSAAGTDYYNEQFF
TRBJ2-3	TRBV6-5	many	NA	TGTGCCAGCAGTTACGCGCCACGTAGCAGTACGCAGTATTTT	CASSYAPRSSTQYF
TRBJ1-1	TRBV5-6	many	NA	TGTGCCAGCAGCTTGGATTGGACTGAAGCTTTCTTT	CASSLDWTEAFF
TRBJ2-1	TRBV15	medium-sized	NA	TGTGCCACCAGCAGAGAGGCAGGCTACAATGAGCAGTTCTTC	CATSREAGYNEQFF
TRBJ2-1	TRBV11-2	NA	TRBD2	TGTGCCAGCAGCTTAGGGCAGACTAGCGGGGGGGCTCCCCACAATGAGCAGTTCTTC	CASSLGQTSGGAPHNEQFF
TRBJ2-1	TRBV20-1	many	TRBD2	TGCAGTGCTGGTCTGGCGGCGGGGGGGCCGAGGAATGAGCAGTTCTTC	CSAGLAAGGPRNEQFF
TRBJ1-5	TRBV5-1	many	NA	TGCGCCAGCAGCCTCGGGGGATTGGGCAATCAGCCCCAGCATTTT	CASSLGGLGNQPQHF
TRBJ1-5	TRBV12-3/TRBV12-4	many	NA	TGTGCCAGCAGTCCCAGGGCAGGGGCTCGGAATCAGCCCCAGCATTTT	CASSPRAGARNQPQHF
TRBJ2-3	TRBV15	many	NA	TGTGCCACCAGCCGGGACGCCCGCCTAGATACGCAGTATTTT	CATSRDARLDTQYF
TRBJ1-6	TRBV20-1	many	NA	TGCAGTGCTAGACCCATCTTCGGAGGGAATTCACCCCTCCACTTT	CSARPIFGGNSPLHF
TRBJ1-2	TRBV2	many	TRBD1	TGTGCCAGCAGTGAAACCACAGGGGGAGCTGGCTACACCTTC	CASSETTGGAGYTF
TRBJ2-7	TRBV6-5	many	NA	TGTGCCAGCAGGGAAAGGGTTTCCGAGGGCTACGAGCAGTACTTC	CASRERVSEGYEQYF
TRBJ1-5	TRBV20-1	NA	NA	TGCAGTGCTAGAGATCTCTATTCAGGGTTGGGTAGCAATCAACCCCGGCATTTT	CSARDLYSGLGSNQPRHF
TRBJ2-3	TRBV5-1	many	NA	TGCGCCAGCAGCTTATCGGGAAGCACAGATACGCAGTATTTT	CASSLSGSTDTQYF
TRBJ2-3	TRBV12-3/TRBV12-4	many	NA	TGTGCCAGCAGTTTTAGAGTGCGGGAAACAGATACGCAGTATTTT	CASSFRVRETDTQYF
TRBJ2-7	TRBV7-2	many	TRBD1	TGTGCCAGCAGCTTACTGGGACAGACTTACGAGCAGTACTTC	CASSLLGQTYEQYF
TRBJ2-1	TRBV20-1	many	NA	TGCAGTGCTAGAGCGGCTCTGAACAATGAGCAGTTCTTC	CSARAALNNEQFF